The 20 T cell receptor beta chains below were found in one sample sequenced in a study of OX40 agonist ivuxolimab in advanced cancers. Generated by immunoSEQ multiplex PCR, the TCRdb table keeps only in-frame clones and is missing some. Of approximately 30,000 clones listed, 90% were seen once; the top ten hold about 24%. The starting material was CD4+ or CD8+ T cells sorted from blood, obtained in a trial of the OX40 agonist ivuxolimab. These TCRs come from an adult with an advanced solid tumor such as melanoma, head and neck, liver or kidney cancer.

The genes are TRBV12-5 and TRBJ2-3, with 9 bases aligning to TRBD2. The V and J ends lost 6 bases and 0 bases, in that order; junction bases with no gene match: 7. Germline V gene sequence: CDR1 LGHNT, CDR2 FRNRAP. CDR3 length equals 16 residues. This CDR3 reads CASGPRLAESTDTQYF. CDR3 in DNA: TGTGCTAGTGGCCCCCGACTAGCGGAAAGCACAGATACGCAGTATTTT. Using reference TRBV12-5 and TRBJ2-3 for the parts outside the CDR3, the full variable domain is DARVTQTPRHKVTEMGQEVTMRCQPILGHNTVFWYRQTMMQGLELLAYFRNRAPLDDSGMPKDRFSAEMPDATLATLKIQPSEPRDSAVYFCASGPRLAESTDTQYFGPGTRLTVL.

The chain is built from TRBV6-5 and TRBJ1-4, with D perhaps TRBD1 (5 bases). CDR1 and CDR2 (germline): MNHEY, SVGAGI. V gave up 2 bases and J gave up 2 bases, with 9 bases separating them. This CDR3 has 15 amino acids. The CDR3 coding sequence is TGTGCCAGCAGTTACGTCCCAGGGACTAATGAAAAACTGTTTTTT. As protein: CASSYVPGTNEKLFF.

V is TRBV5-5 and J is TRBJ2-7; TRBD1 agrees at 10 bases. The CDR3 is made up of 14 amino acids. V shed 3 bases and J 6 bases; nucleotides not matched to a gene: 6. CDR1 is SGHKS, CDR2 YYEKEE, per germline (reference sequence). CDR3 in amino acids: CASSSDRGFREQYF. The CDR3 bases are TGTGCCAGCAGCTCGGACAGGGGGTTTCGCGAGCAGTACTTC. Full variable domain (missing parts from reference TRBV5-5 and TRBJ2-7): DAGVTQSPTHLIKTRGQQVTLRCSPISGHKSVSWYQQVLGQGPQFIFQYYEKEERGRGNFPDRFSARQFPNYSSELNVNALLLGDSALYLCASSSDRGFREQYFGPGTRLTVT.

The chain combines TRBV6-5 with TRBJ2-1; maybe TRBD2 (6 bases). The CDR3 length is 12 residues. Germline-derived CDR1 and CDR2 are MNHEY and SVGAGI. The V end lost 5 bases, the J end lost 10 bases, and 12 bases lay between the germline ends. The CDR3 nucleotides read TGTGCCAGCAGTCCGTCGGGGGTCGAGCAGTTCTTC. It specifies CASSPSGVEQFF.

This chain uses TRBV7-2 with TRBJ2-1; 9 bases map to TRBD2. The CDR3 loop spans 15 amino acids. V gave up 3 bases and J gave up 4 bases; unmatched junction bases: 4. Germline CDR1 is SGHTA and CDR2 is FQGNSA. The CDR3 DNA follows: TGTGCCAGCAGCTTTGCGGGAGGGGGTTACAATGAGCAGTTCTTC. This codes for CASSFAGGGYNEQFF.

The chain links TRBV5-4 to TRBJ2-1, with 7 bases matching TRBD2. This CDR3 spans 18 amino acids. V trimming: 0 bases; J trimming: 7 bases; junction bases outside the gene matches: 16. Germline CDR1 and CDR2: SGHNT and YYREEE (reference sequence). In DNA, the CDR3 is TGTGCCAGCAGCTTGGCGGTCTTCCAGGGAGGGGCTCAGAATGAGCAGTTCTTC. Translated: CASSLAVFQGGAQNEQFF.

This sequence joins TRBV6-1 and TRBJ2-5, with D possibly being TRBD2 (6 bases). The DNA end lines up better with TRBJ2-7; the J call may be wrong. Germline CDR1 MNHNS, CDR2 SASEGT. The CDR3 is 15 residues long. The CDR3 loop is CASSEWRTGDHEQYF. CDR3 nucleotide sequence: TGTGCCAGCAGTGAATGGAGGACGGGGGATCACGAGCAGTACTTC.

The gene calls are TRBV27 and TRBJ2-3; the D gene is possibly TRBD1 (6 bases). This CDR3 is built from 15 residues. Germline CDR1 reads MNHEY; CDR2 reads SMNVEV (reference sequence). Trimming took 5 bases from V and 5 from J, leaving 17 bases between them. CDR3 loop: CASSQNTGPLDTQYF. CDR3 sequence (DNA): TGTGCCAGCAGTCAGAATACAGGGCCTTTAGATACGCAGTATTTT.

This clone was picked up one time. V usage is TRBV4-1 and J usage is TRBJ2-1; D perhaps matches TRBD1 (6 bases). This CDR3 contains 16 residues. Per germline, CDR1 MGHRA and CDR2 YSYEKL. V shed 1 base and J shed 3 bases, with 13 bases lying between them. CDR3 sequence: CASSQGDRSRYNEQFF. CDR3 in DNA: TGCGCCAGCAGCCAAGGCGACAGGTCTCGCTACAATGAGCAGTTCTTC.

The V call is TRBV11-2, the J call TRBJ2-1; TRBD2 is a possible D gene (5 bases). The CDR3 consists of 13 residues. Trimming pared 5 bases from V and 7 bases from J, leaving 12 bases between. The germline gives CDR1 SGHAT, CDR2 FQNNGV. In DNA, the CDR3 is TGTGCCAGCAGCCGGGGAGAAGGTAATGAGCAGTTCTTC. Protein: CASSRGEGNEQFF.

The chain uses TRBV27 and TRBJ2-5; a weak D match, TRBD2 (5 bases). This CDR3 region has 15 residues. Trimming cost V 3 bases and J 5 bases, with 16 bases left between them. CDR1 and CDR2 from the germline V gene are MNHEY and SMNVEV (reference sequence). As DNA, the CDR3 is TGTGCCAGCAGTTTTTCCATGGGCGGACTGGAGACCCAGTACTTC. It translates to CASSFSMGGLETQYF.

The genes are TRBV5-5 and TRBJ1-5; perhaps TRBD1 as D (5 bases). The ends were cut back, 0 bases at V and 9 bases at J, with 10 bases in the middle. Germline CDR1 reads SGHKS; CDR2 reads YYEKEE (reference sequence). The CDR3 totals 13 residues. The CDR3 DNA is TGTGCCAGCAGCTTGGGGGACGTCGGGCCCCAGCATTTT. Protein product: CASSLGDVGPQHF.

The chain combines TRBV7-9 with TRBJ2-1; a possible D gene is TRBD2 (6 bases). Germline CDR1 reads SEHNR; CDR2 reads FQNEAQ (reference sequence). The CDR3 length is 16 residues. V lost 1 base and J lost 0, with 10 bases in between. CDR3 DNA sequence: TGTGCCAGCAGCTTAGAGCTCGGGGGCTCCTACAATGAGCAGTTCTTC. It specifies CASSLELGGSYNEQFF.

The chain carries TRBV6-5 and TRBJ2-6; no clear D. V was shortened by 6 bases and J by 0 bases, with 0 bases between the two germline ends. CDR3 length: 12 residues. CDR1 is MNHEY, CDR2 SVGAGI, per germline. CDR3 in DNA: TGTGCCAGCAGCTCTGGGGCCAACGTCCTGACTTTC. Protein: CASSSGANVLTF.

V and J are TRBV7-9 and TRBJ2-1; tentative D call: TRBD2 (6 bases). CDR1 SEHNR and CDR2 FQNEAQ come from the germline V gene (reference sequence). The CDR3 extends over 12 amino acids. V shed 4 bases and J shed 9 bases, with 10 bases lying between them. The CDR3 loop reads CASSWLATEQFF. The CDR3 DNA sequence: TGTGCCAGCAGCTGGCTAGCGACTGAGCAGTTCTTC.

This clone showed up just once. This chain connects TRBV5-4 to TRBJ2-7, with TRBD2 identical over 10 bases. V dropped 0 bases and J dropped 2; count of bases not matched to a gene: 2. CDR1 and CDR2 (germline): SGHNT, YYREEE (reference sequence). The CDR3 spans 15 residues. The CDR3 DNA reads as TGTGCCAGCAGCTTGGAACTAGCGGGACCCTACGAGCAGTACTTC. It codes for CASSLELAGPYEQYF.

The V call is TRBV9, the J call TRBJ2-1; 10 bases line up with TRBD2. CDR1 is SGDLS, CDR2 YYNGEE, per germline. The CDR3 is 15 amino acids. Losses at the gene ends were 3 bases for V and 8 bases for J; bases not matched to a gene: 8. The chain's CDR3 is CASSETGLASDEQFF. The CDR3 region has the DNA TGTGCCAGCAGCGAGACGGGACTAGCGAGTGATGAGCAGTTCTTC.

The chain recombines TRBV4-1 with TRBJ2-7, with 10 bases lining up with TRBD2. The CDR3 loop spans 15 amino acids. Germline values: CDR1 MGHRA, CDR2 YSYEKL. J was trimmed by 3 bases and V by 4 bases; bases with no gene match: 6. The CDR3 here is CASSLGTSVVYEQYF. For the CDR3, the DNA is TGCGCCAGCAGCCTTGGGACTAGCGTTGTCTACGAGCAGTACTTC.

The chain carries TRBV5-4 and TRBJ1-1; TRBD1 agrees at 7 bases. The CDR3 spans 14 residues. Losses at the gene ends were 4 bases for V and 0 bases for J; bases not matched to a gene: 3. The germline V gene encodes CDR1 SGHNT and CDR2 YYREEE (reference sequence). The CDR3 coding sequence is TGTGCCAGCAGCGCGGGACAGATGAACACTGAAGCTTTCTTT. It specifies CASSAGQMNTEAFF.

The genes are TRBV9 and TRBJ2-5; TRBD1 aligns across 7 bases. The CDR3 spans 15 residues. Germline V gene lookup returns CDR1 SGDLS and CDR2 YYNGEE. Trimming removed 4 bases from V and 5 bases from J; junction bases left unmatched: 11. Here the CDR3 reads CASSPPGGWGETQYF. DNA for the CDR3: TGTGCCAGCAGCCCCCCAGGGGGTTGGGGGGAGACCCAGTACTTC.